A selection of T cell receptor beta chains follows, all from one sample in a study of blood T cell repertoires in COVID-19. The table came from immunoSEQ multiplex PCR; TCRdb's copy has only in-frame clones and leaves some out. The sample carries over 120,000 clones, 80% to 90% recorded once. What was sequenced was peripheral blood. The receptor set was obtained from a woman between 45 and 65 years old with acute or convalescent COVID-19. The CDR3 runs from the conserved cysteine through the conserved F or W. The D gene is left open where the match is weak. Rows may omit the clone size; those that give it use once, few, many or a size class.

d_call	cdr3_length	clone_size	j_call	v_call	cdr3_aa	cdr3_nt
-	14	-	TRBJ2-5	TRBV4-1	CASSQARQPETQYF	TGCGCCAGCAGCCAAGCGAGGCAGCCAGAGACCCAGTACTTC
-	14	-	TRBJ1-2	TRBV13	CASSLVGGVYGYTF	TGTGCCAGCAGCTTAGTGGGAGGAGTCTATGGCTACACCTTC
TRBD1	14	-	TRBJ1-2	TRBV3-1/TRBV3-2	CASSRGTGGRGYTF	TGTGCCAGCAGCCGAGGGACAGGGGGACGAGGCTACACCTTC
-	13	-	TRBJ1-2	TRBV7-2	CASSFDRNYGYTF	TGTGCCAGCAGTTTTGACAGGAACTATGGCTACACCTTC
-	15	-	TRBJ1-5	TRBV18	CASSPQGLSNQPQHF	TGTGCCAGCTCACCACAGGGGTTGAGCAATCAGCCCCAGCATTTT
TRBD2	13	-	TRBJ2-3	TRBV2	CASSGGGKDTQYF	TGTGCCAGCAGTGGCGGGGGTAAAGATACGCAGTATTTT
TRBD1	15	-	TRBJ2-2	TRBV15	CATSRLTGGVGELFF	TGTGCCACCAGCAGATTGACAGGGGGAGTCGGGGAGCTGTTTTTT
-	13	-	TRBJ1-3	TRBV12-3/TRBV12-4	CASSIGVGNTIYF	TGTGCCAGCAGCATAGGGGTTGGAAACACCATATATTTT
TRBD1	14	-	TRBJ1-4	TRBV7-6	CASSRGQGSEKLFF	TGTGCCAGCAGCCGCGGACAGGGGAGTGAAAAACTGTTTTTT
TRBD1	13	few	TRBJ1-1	TRBV16	CASSYLGGPEAFF	TGTGCCAGCAGCTATCTAGGGGGCCCTGAAGCTTTCTTT
-	13	-	TRBJ2-7	TRBV29-1	CSVGGGPTYEQYF	TGCAGCGTTGGCGGGGGCCCTACCTACGAGCAGTACTTC
TRBD2	19	few	TRBJ2-2	TRBV6-6	CASSPSLGLAGTNTGELFF	TGTGCCAGCAGTCCATCCCTGGGGCTAGCGGGGACGAACACCGGGGAGCTGTTTTTT
-	16	-	TRBJ2-1	TRBV14	CASSPLAGFFYNEQFF	TGTGCCAGCAGCCCCCTAGCCGGATTCTTTTACAATGAGCAGTTCTTC
TRBD2	15	-	TRBJ2-3	TRBV5-1	CASMRAGGWIDTQYF	TGCGCCAGCATGAGAGCGGGGGGGTGGATAGATACGCAGTATTTT
-	16	once	TRBJ2-3	TRBV9	CASTQQGGASTDTQYF	TGTGCCAGCACCCAGCAGGGGGGAGCAAGCACAGATACGCAGTATTTT
TRBD1	16	-	TRBJ2-7	TRBV5-1	CASSLLGQVGAYEQYF	TGCGCCAGCAGCTTACTAGGACAGGTGGGCGCCTACGAGCAGTACTTC
TRBD1	14	-	TRBJ1-1	TRBV7-6	CASSNRGQPNEAFF	TGTGCCAGCAGCAACAGGGGACAGCCCAACGAAGCTTTCTTT
-	17	-	TRBJ1-2	TRBV14	CASSQAGTPGRGYGYTF	TGTGCCAGCAGCCAAGCCGGGACACCGGGGAGAGGCTATGGCTACACCTTC
-	17	-	TRBJ1-4	TRBV7-6	CASSQALARSLLEKLFF	TGTGCCAGCAGCCAAGCGCTCGCCCGGAGCCTTTTGGAAAAACTGTTTTTT
TRBD1	16	-	TRBJ1-6	TRBV7-9	CASSLGPQGINSPLHF	TGTGCCAGCAGCTTAGGACCACAGGGGATCAATTCACCCCTCCACTTT
TRBD2	15	-	TRBJ2-7	TRBV2	CASLVGRGSSGEQYF	TGTGCCAGCCTGGTTGGGAGGGGCTCCTCCGGAGAGCAGTACTTC
TRBD1	14	-	TRBJ1-4	TRBV6-5	CASSRRDSNEKLFF	TGTGCCAGCAGTCGCCGGGACAGTAATGAAAAACTGTTTTTT
-	12	few	TRBJ1-2	TRBV12-3/TRBV12-4	CASSLARLSYTF	TGTGCCAGCAGTTTAGCGCGTTTAAGCTACACCTTC
TRBD2	15	-	TRBJ2-2	TRBV6-6	CASSPRLAGTGELFF	TGTGCCAGCAGTCCTCGACTAGCGGGGACCGGGGAGCTGTTTTTT
-	12	-	TRBJ1-2	TRBV7-6	CASGSHNYGYTF	TGTGCCAGCGGTTCACATAACTATGGCTACACCTTC
TRBD1	11	once	TRBJ1-2	TRBV29-1	CSVEDRNGYTF	TGCAGCGTTGAGGACAGGAATGGCTACACCTTC
TRBD1	17	-	TRBJ1-1	TRBV4-2	CASSQFGRGPLHTEAFF	TGTGCCAGCAGCCAATTCGGTAGGGGGCCTCTGCACACTGAAGCTTTCTTT
-	13	-	TRBJ2-3	TRBV28	CASTEGGRDTQYF	TGTGCCAGCACCGAGGGGGGGAGAGATACGCAGTATTTT
-	15	-	TRBJ1-1	TRBV5-1	CASSLDGGPSTEAFF	TGCGCCAGCAGCTTGGACGGGGGGCCCAGTACTGAAGCTTTCTTT
TRBD2	19	-	TRBJ2-1	TRBV27	CASSTQFGLAASSYNEQFF	TGTGCCAGCAGTACACAGTTTGGACTAGCTGCCTCATCTTACAATGAGCAGTTCTTC
-	13	-	TRBJ2-1	TRBV24-1	CATSDPGQNEQFF	TGTGCCACCAGTGACCCGGGACAAAATGAGCAGTTCTTC
-	13	-	TRBJ2-1	TRBV15	CATSRARGYEQFF	TGTGCCACCAGCAGAGCCAGGGGCTATGAGCAGTTCTTC
TRBD1	17	-	TRBJ1-5	TRBV18	CASSQGTGPYSNQPQHF	TGTGCCAGCTCACAGGGGACAGGACCTTATAGCAATCAGCCCCAGCATTTT
-	11	-	TRBJ2-3	TRBV20-1	CSANEAHTQYF	TGCAGTGCGAACGAGGCCCATACGCAGTATTTT
-	17	-	TRBJ1-5	TRBV4-2	CASSQDGLVGADQPQHF	TGTGCCAGCAGCCAAGATGGGTTAGTGGGGGCGGATCAGCCCCAGCATTTT
-	16	-	TRBJ2-6	TRBV5-1	CASSLFGRSGANVLTF	TGCGCCAGCAGCTTGTTCGGCAGGTCTGGGGCCAACGTCCTGACTTTC
TRBD2	16	-	TRBJ2-1	TRBV19	CASSISGLASYNEQFF	TGTGCCAGTAGTATATCAGGACTAGCCTCCTACAATGAGCAGTTCTTC
TRBD2	14	-	TRBJ2-1	TRBV7-3	CASSLGGAGNEQFF	TGTGCCAGCAGCTTAGGGGGAGCGGGGAATGAGCAGTTCTTC
TRBD1	13	-	TRBJ2-1	TRBV5-1	CASRDRVYNEQFF	TGCGCCAGCAGGGACAGGGTGTACAATGAGCAGTTCTTC
-	14	-	TRBJ1-5	TRBV27	CASSLLSEGQPQHF	TGTGCCAGCAGTTTACTCTCAGAGGGTCAGCCCCAGCATTTT
-	14	-	TRBJ1-1	TRBV4-1	CASSQRGVGTEAFF	TGCGCCAGCAGCCAACGGGGGGTCGGAACTGAAGCTTTCTTT
-	13	-	TRBJ2-5	TRBV4-2	CASSQDEVGTQYF	TGTGCCAGCAGCCAAGATGAGGTCGGGACCCAGTACTTC
TRBD1	15	-	TRBJ2-1	TRBV6-5	CASSPSGQGLNEQFF	TGTGCCAGCAGTCCCTCGGGACAGGGGTTGAATGAGCAGTTCTTC
TRBD1	15	-	TRBJ2-1	TRBV15	CATSRARDRYNEQFF	TGTGCCACCAGCAGAGCCCGGGACAGATACAATGAGCAGTTCTTC
TRBD1	13	-	TRBJ1-2	TRBV29-1	CSVVGQGPYGYTF	TGCAGCGTTGTCGGACAGGGCCCCTATGGCTACACCTTC